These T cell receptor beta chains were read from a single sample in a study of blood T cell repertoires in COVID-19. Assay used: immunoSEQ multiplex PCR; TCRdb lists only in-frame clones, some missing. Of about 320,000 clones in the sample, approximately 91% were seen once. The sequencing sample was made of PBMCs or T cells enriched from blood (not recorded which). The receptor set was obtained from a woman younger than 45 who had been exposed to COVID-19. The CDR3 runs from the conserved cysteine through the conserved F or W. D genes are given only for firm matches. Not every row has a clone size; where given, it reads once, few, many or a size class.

CDR3nt: TGTGCCAGCAGACAGGGGGCGGTCACTGAAGCTTTCTTT; CDR3aa: CASRQGAVTEAFF; d_gene: TRBD1; j_gene: TRBJ1-1; len: 13; v_gene: TRBV12-3/TRBV12-4; abundance: once
CDR3nt: TGTGCTAGTGGTTTGGAGGCCCGACAGACGAACACTGAAGCTTTCTTT; CDR3aa: CASGLEARQTNTEAFF; d_gene: -; j_gene: TRBJ1-1; len: 16; v_gene: TRBV12-5; abundance: -
CDR3nt: TGTGCCAGCAGCCAATATTGGGCTAGCGGGGCCCAAGAGACCCAGTACTTC; CDR3aa: CASSQYWASGAQETQYF; d_gene: TRBD2; j_gene: TRBJ2-5; len: 17; v_gene: TRBV4-2; abundance: -
CDR3nt: TGCGCCAGCAGCTGGGGACTAGCGGGGGTGGCAGATACGCAGTATTTT; CDR3aa: CASSWGLAGVADTQYF; d_gene: TRBD2; j_gene: TRBJ2-3; len: 16; v_gene: TRBV5-1; abundance: -
CDR3nt: TGTGCCAGCTCCCCTGCCTCCGGGACTGGGGGCACAGATACGCAGTATTTT; CDR3aa: CASSPASGTGGTDTQYF; d_gene: -; j_gene: TRBJ2-3; len: 17; v_gene: TRBV18; abundance: -
CDR3nt: TGCGCCAGCAGCTTGAGATCCGGAGACCAGGGGATCTCCTACGAGCAGTACTTC; CDR3aa: CASSLRSGDQGISYEQYF; d_gene: -; j_gene: TRBJ2-7; len: 18; v_gene: TRBV5-1; abundance: -
CDR3nt: TGTGCCAGCAGTTTAGGGGGACAGGGGTCCTACGAGCAGTACTTC; CDR3aa: CASSLGGQGSYEQYF; d_gene: TRBD1; j_gene: TRBJ2-7; len: 15; v_gene: TRBV28; abundance: once
CDR3nt: TGTGCCAGCAGCGTCCCCCCGGACAGGTTCACTGAAGCTTTCTTT; CDR3aa: CASSVPPDRFTEAFF; d_gene: TRBD1; j_gene: TRBJ1-1; len: 15; v_gene: TRBV7-9; abundance: -
CDR3nt: TGCGCCAGCAGTCAATTTCAGGGGGGCAATGAGCAGTTCTTC; CDR3aa: CASSQFQGGNEQFF; d_gene: -; j_gene: TRBJ2-1; len: 14; v_gene: TRBV4-1; abundance: once
CDR3nt: TGCAGTGCTAGTTTAGCGGGGGACGCAGATACGCAGTATTTT; CDR3aa: CSASLAGDADTQYF; d_gene: TRBD2; j_gene: TRBJ2-3; len: 14; v_gene: TRBV20-1; abundance: -
CDR3nt: TGTGCCAGCTCACCACCCTTCGGGGGTGAGCAGTTCTTC; CDR3aa: CASSPPFGGEQFF; d_gene: -; j_gene: TRBJ2-1; len: 13; v_gene: TRBV18; abundance: -
CDR3nt: TGTGCCAGTAGTGCACGACTCGCAGGGATAAAAAGCTCTGGGGCCAACGTCCTGACTTTC; CDR3aa: CASSARLAGIKSSGANVLTF; d_gene: -; j_gene: TRBJ2-6; len: 20; v_gene: TRBV19; abundance: -
CDR3nt: TGTGCCAGCAGCTGGGGACAAAATCAGCCCCAGCATTTT; CDR3aa: CASSWGQNQPQHF; d_gene: -; j_gene: TRBJ1-5; len: 13; v_gene: TRBV13; abundance: few
CDR3nt: TGTGCCACCAGCAGATTGGCTAGACAGGAAGCTTTCTTT; CDR3aa: CATSRLARQEAFF; d_gene: -; j_gene: TRBJ1-1; len: 13; v_gene: TRBV15; abundance: -
CDR3nt: TGTGCCAGCAGCTTAGAGTCAGACACTGAAGCTTTCTTT; CDR3aa: CASSLESDTEAFF; d_gene: -; j_gene: TRBJ1-1; len: 13; v_gene: TRBV7-9; abundance: -
CDR3nt: TGTGCCAGCAGTAAGAGGACAGGGGGTCGCTATGGCTACACCTTC; CDR3aa: CASSKRTGGRYGYTF; d_gene: TRBD1; j_gene: TRBJ1-2; len: 15; v_gene: TRBV6-5; abundance: few
CDR3nt: TGCGCCAGCAGCCAAGTCGGGACAGGGCCCTACGAGCAGTACTTC; CDR3aa: CASSQVGTGPYEQYF; d_gene: TRBD1; j_gene: TRBJ2-7; len: 15; v_gene: TRBV4-1; abundance: few
CDR3nt: TGTGCCAGCAGCGTAGGGGGACAGAATAATCAGCCCCAGCATTTT; CDR3aa: CASSVGGQNNQPQHF; d_gene: TRBD1; j_gene: TRBJ1-5; len: 15; v_gene: TRBV9; abundance: -
CDR3nt: TGCAGCGTTGCCCAGGGTCGGAATGAGCAGTTCTTC; CDR3aa: CSVAQGRNEQFF; d_gene: -; j_gene: TRBJ2-1; len: 12; v_gene: TRBV29-1; abundance: -
CDR3nt: TGTGCCAGTAGTATGGGACAGTACACTGAAGCTTTCTTT; CDR3aa: CASSMGQYTEAFF; d_gene: TRBD1; j_gene: TRBJ1-1; len: 13; v_gene: TRBV19; abundance: -
CDR3nt: TGTGCCAGCTCACAAGACAGGGGGCGCTTTGGATCTTTCTTT; CDR3aa: CASSQDRGRFGSFF; d_gene: TRBD1; j_gene: TRBJ1-1; len: 14; v_gene: TRBV18; abundance: -
CDR3nt: TGTGCCAGCAGCCTGAATAGCGGGGTTAACACCGGGGAGCTGTTTTTT; CDR3aa: CASSLNSGVNTGELFF; d_gene: TRBD2; j_gene: TRBJ2-2; len: 16; v_gene: TRBV7-7; abundance: -
CDR3nt: TGTGCCAGCAGCCAGACGAAGGGGGACCCGGGGAATGAAAAACTGTTTTTT; CDR3aa: CASSQTKGDPGNEKLFF; d_gene: -; j_gene: TRBJ1-4; len: 17; v_gene: TRBV14; abundance: -
CDR3nt: TGTGCCAGCAGCCCCTCCGGGACTACATACTACGAGCAGTACTTC; CDR3aa: CASSPSGTTYYEQYF; d_gene: TRBD2; j_gene: TRBJ2-7; len: 15; v_gene: TRBV4-2; abundance: -
CDR3nt: TGCAGCGTTGAGGGGGCAATGAACACTGAAGCTTTCTTT; CDR3aa: CSVEGAMNTEAFF; d_gene: -; j_gene: TRBJ1-1; len: 13; v_gene: TRBV29-1; abundance: -
CDR3nt: TGCGCCAGCAGCTTCTCTCAGGGCTCCTACGAGCAGTACTTC; CDR3aa: CASSFSQGSYEQYF; d_gene: -; j_gene: TRBJ2-7; len: 14; v_gene: TRBV5-1; abundance: -
CDR3nt: TGTGCCAGCAGTTACCTCCTTAGGAGCGGGGGGGCCCGATTCGAAGAGACCCAGTACTTC; CDR3aa: CASSYLLRSGGARFEETQYF; d_gene: TRBD2; j_gene: TRBJ2-5; len: 20; v_gene: TRBV6-2/TRBV6-3; abundance: many
CDR3nt: TGTGCCAGCAGCGGACAGGGGACTCATGGCTACACCTTC; CDR3aa: CASSGQGTHGYTF; d_gene: TRBD1; j_gene: TRBJ1-2; len: 13; v_gene: TRBV7-8; abundance: once
CDR3nt: TGTGCCAGCAGTCTAACTCCGGGGAGCTCCTACGAGCAGTACTTC; CDR3aa: CASSLTPGSSYEQYF; d_gene: -; j_gene: TRBJ2-7; len: 15; v_gene: TRBV6-5; abundance: -
CDR3nt: TGTGCCTGGAGTATGGGGGCCAAGCAGCCCCAGCATTTT; CDR3aa: CAWSMGAKQPQHF; d_gene: -; j_gene: TRBJ1-5; len: 13; v_gene: TRBV30; abundance: once
CDR3nt: TGTGCCAGCAGCTCCCGGGGGGATGAAAAACTGTTTTTT; CDR3aa: CASSSRGDEKLFF; d_gene: -; j_gene: TRBJ1-4; len: 13; v_gene: TRBV7-2; abundance: -
CDR3nt: TGTGCCAGCAGACGGCGGACTAGCGGGGGCCATAGCACAGATACGCAGTATTTT; CDR3aa: CASRRRTSGGHSTDTQYF; d_gene: TRBD2; j_gene: TRBJ2-3; len: 18; v_gene: TRBV27; abundance: -
CDR3nt: TGTGCCAGCAGCGTAGTTCCTAGCGGGGGGAATGAGCAGTTCTTC; CDR3aa: CASSVVPSGGNEQFF; d_gene: TRBD2; j_gene: TRBJ2-1; len: 15; v_gene: TRBV9; abundance: -
CDR3nt: TGCGCCAGCAGCTTGAGAATCGGAGCGGGGGGGCCCTACAATGAGCAGTTCTTC; CDR3aa: CASSLRIGAGGPYNEQFF; d_gene: TRBD2; j_gene: TRBJ2-1; len: 18; v_gene: TRBV5-1; abundance: -
CDR3nt: TGTGCCAGCTCACGGACAGGGCTGGGTGAAGAGACCCAGTACTTC; CDR3aa: CASSRTGLGEETQYF; d_gene: TRBD1; j_gene: TRBJ2-5; len: 15; v_gene: TRBV18; abundance: -
CDR3nt: TGTGCCAGCAGTCTTCCCGGGAGCGAGCAGTACTTC; CDR3aa: CASSLPGSEQYF; d_gene: -; j_gene: TRBJ2-7; len: 12; v_gene: TRBV12-3/TRBV12-4; abundance: -
CDR3nt: TGTGCCAGCAGCGAGACAGTTCCCATGAACACTGAAGCTTTCTTT; CDR3aa: CASSETVPMNTEAFF; d_gene: -; j_gene: TRBJ1-1; len: 15; v_gene: TRBV6-5; abundance: -
CDR3nt: TGTGCCACCAGTGAGACAGGGAAAGAAGCTTTCTTT; CDR3aa: CATSETGKEAFF; d_gene: TRBD1; j_gene: TRBJ1-1; len: 12; v_gene: TRBV24-1; abundance: -
CDR3nt: TGTGCCAGCAGCGACCCGGGACTAGAGGAGACCCAGTACTTC; CDR3aa: CASSDPGLEETQYF; d_gene: TRBD2; j_gene: TRBJ2-5; len: 14; v_gene: TRBV7-2; abundance: -
CDR3nt: TGTGCCAGCACTAGAAGCTCCTACGAGCAGTACTTC; CDR3aa: CASTRSSYEQYF; d_gene: -; j_gene: TRBJ2-7; len: 12; v_gene: TRBV12-3/TRBV12-4; abundance: -
CDR3nt: TGCGCCAGCAGCTTGGTACAGGGAGGGGGCTATGGCTACACCTTC; CDR3aa: CASSLVQGGGYGYTF; d_gene: -; j_gene: TRBJ1-2; len: 15; v_gene: TRBV5-1; abundance: -
CDR3nt: TGTGCCTGGAGTGGACCTAGGGACAGCAAATTATATGGCTACACCTTC; CDR3aa: CAWSGPRDSKLYGYTF; d_gene: TRBD1; j_gene: TRBJ1-2; len: 16; v_gene: TRBV30; abundance: -
CDR3nt: TGTGCCAGCAACCACAGGGTGGTGACAGATACGCAGTATTTT; CDR3aa: CASNHRVVTDTQYF; d_gene: -; j_gene: TRBJ2-3; len: 14; v_gene: TRBV7-9; abundance: -
CDR3nt: TGTGCCAGCAGCCTCACTTCGACAGTGGGGCAGCCCCAGCATTTT; CDR3aa: CASSLTSTVGQPQHF; d_gene: -; j_gene: TRBJ1-5; len: 15; v_gene: TRBV5-6; abundance: -
CDR3nt: TGCAGTGCTATTGACAGATCCTACGAGCAGTACTTC; CDR3aa: CSAIDRSYEQYF; d_gene: -; j_gene: TRBJ2-7; len: 12; v_gene: TRBV20-1; abundance: -
CDR3nt: TGTGCCAGCAGTCCCTCTCGGGTCGAGCAGTACTTC; CDR3aa: CASSPSRVEQYF; d_gene: -; j_gene: TRBJ2-7; len: 12; v_gene: TRBV27; abundance: -
CDR3nt: TGTGCCATCAGTGAATACAGGGTCAATGAGCAGTTCTTC; CDR3aa: CAISEYRVNEQFF; d_gene: -; j_gene: TRBJ2-1; len: 13; v_gene: TRBV10-3; abundance: -
CDR3nt: TGTGCCAGCACGATTGCAGTCAACACTGAAGCTTTCTTT; CDR3aa: CASTIAVNTEAFF; d_gene: -; j_gene: TRBJ1-1; len: 13; v_gene: TRBV11-2; abundance: -
CDR3nt: TGTGCCAGCAGCTCACAGGGGACTAGCACAGATACGCAGTATTTT; CDR3aa: CASSSQGTSTDTQYF; d_gene: -; j_gene: TRBJ2-3; len: 15; v_gene: TRBV7-2; abundance: -
CDR3nt: TGCTGGGGACTCCTGCGGGGCTACACCTTC; CDR3aa: CWGLLRGYTF; d_gene: -; j_gene: TRBJ1-2; len: 10; v_gene: TRBV20-1; abundance: -
CDR3nt: TGCGCCAGCAGCTTGGTGACGGGTACCGAATTAGAGACCCAGTACTTC; CDR3aa: CASSLVTGTELETQYF; d_gene: -; j_gene: TRBJ2-5; len: 16; v_gene: TRBV5-1; abundance: -
CDR3nt: TGTGCCAACGCGGGACGCCTTAACTATGGCTACACCTTC; CDR3aa: CANAGRLNYGYTF; d_gene: -; j_gene: TRBJ1-2; len: 13; v_gene: TRBV5-8; abundance: -
CDR3nt: TGTGCCAGCAGCCGGGCAGCGGGGGGGGCCCATGAGCAGTTCTTC; CDR3aa: CASSRAAGGAHEQFF; d_gene: TRBD2; j_gene: TRBJ2-1; len: 15; v_gene: TRBV7-8; abundance: -
CDR3nt: TGTGCCATCAGTGGACAGGGACCTAGTTCTGGAAACACCATATATTTT; CDR3aa: CAISGQGPSSGNTIYF; d_gene: TRBD1; j_gene: TRBJ1-3; len: 16; v_gene: TRBV10-3; abundance: -
CDR3nt: TGTGCCAGCTCACCAACAGGGGCTGGAAACACCATATATTTT; CDR3aa: CASSPTGAGNTIYF; d_gene: TRBD1; j_gene: TRBJ1-3; len: 14; v_gene: TRBV18; abundance: -
CDR3nt: TGTGCCAGCAGCCAATTCGGTTCAGATACGCAGTATTTT; CDR3aa: CASSQFGSDTQYF; d_gene: -; j_gene: TRBJ2-3; len: 13; v_gene: TRBV4-2; abundance: -
CDR3nt: TGTGCCAGCAGCGAACCTGGGACTATCACCGGGGAGCTGTTTTTT; CDR3aa: CASSEPGTITGELFF; d_gene: TRBD2; j_gene: TRBJ2-2; len: 15; v_gene: TRBV3-1/TRBV3-2; abundance: -
CDR3nt: TGTGCCAGCAGCTTAACTCCCGGGGAGCCCCAGCATTTT; CDR3aa: CASSLTPGEPQHF; d_gene: -; j_gene: TRBJ1-5; len: 13; v_gene: TRBV7-3; abundance: -
CDR3nt: TGTGCCAGCAGCCCGTTCCTCGGGGACAGGGCCACAGATACGCAGTATTTT; CDR3aa: CASSPFLGDRATDTQYF; d_gene: TRBD1; j_gene: TRBJ2-3; len: 17; v_gene: TRBV3-1/TRBV3-2; abundance: -
CDR3nt: TGTGCCAGCAGCTTAGCATCTACCCGGGGTACAGATACGCAGTATTTT; CDR3aa: CASSLASTRGTDTQYF; d_gene: -; j_gene: TRBJ2-3; len: 16; v_gene: TRBV7-8; abundance: -